The sequence of this T cell receptor beta chain was determined in a study of early T cells in non-severe SARS-CoV-2 infection. Study observations and caveats: There was a bias toward anti-spike CD8 responses in VDJdb matching, which missed private and CD4 specificities.

This clonotype was detected only a few times. Its matching antigen is unknown. TCRdb reprocessed the 5' RACE reads with MiXCR, giving one entry per CDR3 protein. The sample consists of tens of thousands of distinct CDR3 sequences, about 4.5% of them appearing once. The sequenced sample consisted of whole blood. The source is an adult who was a healthcare worker with PCR-confirmed SARS-CoV-2 infection or an uninfected control (not recorded which).

This CDR3 is CSARRGGYNEQFF. CDR3 nucleotides: TGCAGTGCTAGGCGGGGGGGTTACAATGAGCAGTTCTTC. The V and J genes are TRBV20-1 and TRBJ2-1; TRBD2 aligns across 9 bases. The CDR3 is 13 amino acids. J was trimmed by 4 bases and V by 3 bases; bases with no gene match: 1. The germline V gene has CDR1 DFQATT and CDR2 SNEGSKA (reference sequence).